The source of this TCR beta chain is a study of shared clonotypes between healthy human individuals. Assay: immunoSEQ multiplex PCR; the TCRdb copy retains only in-frame clones and omits some. The profile shows fewer than 150,000 clones, about two thirds of them singletons. This CDR3 spans 15 amino acids. The V end was cut by 4 bases, the J end by 9 bases, with 19 bases between. Germline CDR1 reads MNHEY; CDR2 reads SMNVEV (reference sequence). The TCR sequence derives from a woman younger than 45 in good health. The chain is built from TRBV27 and TRBJ2-1; a possible D gene is TRBD1 (5 bases). The sequenced material came from memory CD8+ T cells sorted from blood. Subset: CD45RO+ cells pooled with CCR7-negative TemRA cells. CDR3 coding DNA: TGTGCCAGCAGTTCCCCCCCTGGCGGTAGGGGTGAGCAGTTCTTC. Protein: CASSSPPGGRGEQFF.